Detailed here is one T cell receptor (beta chain). No antigen is known for it. The data were taken from a study of long-term antiretroviral therapy in people with HIV. With survey level as its setting, the immunoSEQ assay was v3.0. The table came from immunoSEQ multiplex PCR; TCRdb's copy has only in-frame clones and leaves some out. The repertoire holds around 20,000 clones, with approximately 72% as singletons. General study findings and limits: Clones that expanded before ART (that is, prior to treatment) dominated the repertoire at all time points. Researchers lacked any data on ART adherence, viral resistance or therapy changes.

From germline, CDR1 is SGHRS and CDR2 YFSETQ. This CDR3 has 14 residues. Trimming removed 2 bases from V and 2 bases from J, with 9 bases in between. The gene calls are TRBV5-1 and TRBJ2-3, with D unresolved. The starting material was unsorted PBMCs, obtained 0.3 years after starting antiretroviral therapy. This TCR was sampled from a woman in her forties or fifties with HIV. CDR3 residues: CASSFTDHTDTQYF. In nucleotides, the CDR3 is TGCGCCAGCAGCTTCACGGATCACACAGATACGCAGTATTTT. The full variable domain, completed using reference TRBV5-1 and TRBJ2-3, is KAGVTQTPRYLIKTRGQQVTLSCSPISGHRSVSWYQQTPGQGLQFLFEYFSETQRNKGNFPGRFSGRQFSNSRSEMNVSTLELGDSALYLCASSFTDHTDTQYFGPGTRLTVL.